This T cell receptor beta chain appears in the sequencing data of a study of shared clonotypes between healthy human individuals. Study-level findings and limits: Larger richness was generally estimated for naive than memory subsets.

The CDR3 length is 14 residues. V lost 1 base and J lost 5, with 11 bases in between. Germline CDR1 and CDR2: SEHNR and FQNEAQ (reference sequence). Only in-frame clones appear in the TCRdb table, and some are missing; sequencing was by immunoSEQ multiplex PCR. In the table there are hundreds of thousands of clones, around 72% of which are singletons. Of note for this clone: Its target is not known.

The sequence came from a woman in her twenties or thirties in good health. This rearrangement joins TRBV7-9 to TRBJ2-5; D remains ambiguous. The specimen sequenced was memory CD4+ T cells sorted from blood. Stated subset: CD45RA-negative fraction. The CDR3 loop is CASSLGAGRETQYF. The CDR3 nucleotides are TGTGCCAGCAGCTTAGGGGCCGGCAGGGAGACCCAGTACTTC. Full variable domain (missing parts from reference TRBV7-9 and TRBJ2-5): DTGVSQNPRHKITKRGQNVTFRCDPISEHNRLYWYRQTLGQGPEFLTYFQNEAQLEKSRLLSDRFSAERPKGSFSTLEIQRTEQGDSAMYLCASSLGAGRETQYFGPGTRLLVL.